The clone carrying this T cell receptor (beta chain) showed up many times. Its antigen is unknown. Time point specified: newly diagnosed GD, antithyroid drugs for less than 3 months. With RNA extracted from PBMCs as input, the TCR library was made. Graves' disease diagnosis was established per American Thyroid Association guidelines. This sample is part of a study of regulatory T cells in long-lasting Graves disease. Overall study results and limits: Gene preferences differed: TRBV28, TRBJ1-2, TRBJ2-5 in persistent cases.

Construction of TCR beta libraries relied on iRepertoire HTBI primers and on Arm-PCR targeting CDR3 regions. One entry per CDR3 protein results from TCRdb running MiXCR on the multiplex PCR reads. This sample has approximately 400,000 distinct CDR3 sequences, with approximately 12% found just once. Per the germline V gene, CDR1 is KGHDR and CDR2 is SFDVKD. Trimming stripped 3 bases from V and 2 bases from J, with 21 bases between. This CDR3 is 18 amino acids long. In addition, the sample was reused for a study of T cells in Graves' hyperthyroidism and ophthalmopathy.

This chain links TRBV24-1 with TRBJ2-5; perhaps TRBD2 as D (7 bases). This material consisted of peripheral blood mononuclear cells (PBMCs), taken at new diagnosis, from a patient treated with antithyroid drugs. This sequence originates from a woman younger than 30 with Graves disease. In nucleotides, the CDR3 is TGTGCCACCAGTGATCTGCCGGGGGGCGGGAGACTGCAAGAGACCCAGTACTTC. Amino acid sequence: CATSDLPGGGRLQETQYF.